This passage covers 25 T cell receptor beta chains from one sample sequenced in a study of human thymus T cells (dated by TCRdb to 2019 to 2021). Thymus tissue was collected as surgical resects that were removed during corrective cardiac surgery. Library creation used the immunoSEQ multiplex PCR assay. TCRdb provides this immuneACCESS table in a form limited to in-frame rearrangements. Some clones are lacking; in checked studies, under half of them reflect an unresolved V gene, and why the rest are absent is not known. The sample table records around 130,000 clones; more than 90% of these occur just once. The ten biggest clones cover around 0.024% of the sample. The sequenced sample consisted of thymus tissue. These receptors all stem from a boy younger than two with a congenital heart defect but otherwise immunologically healthy.

The chain couples TRBV6-6 to TRBJ2-2, with D perhaps given as TRBD1 or TRBD2 (6 bases each). CDR3 length: 14 residues. CDR1 is MNHNY and CDR2 is SVGAGI in the germline V gene (reference sequence). The ends were cut back, 7 bases at V and 2 bases at J, with 11 bases in the middle. This chain's CDR3 is CASIGGPNTGELFF. In nucleotides, the CDR3 is TGTGCCAGCATCGGGGGCCCTAACACCGGGGAGCTGTTTTTT.

This rearrangement joins TRBV6-5 to TRBJ1-1; 7 bases line up with TRBD1. The ends lost 4 bases at V and 7 bases at J; junction bases unmatched: 3. The germline V gene encodes CDR1 MNHEY and CDR2 SVGAGI. The CDR3 runs 12 residues. The CDR3 nucleotides read TGTGCCAGCAGTTCCGACAGGGATGAAGCTTTCTTT. It translates to CASSSDRDEAFF.

CDR3 residues: CASSPRGQDRDEQYF. In DNA, the CDR3 is TGCGCCAGCAGCCCCCGGGGCCAGGACCGGGACGAGCAGTACTTC. This chain uses TRBV5-1 with TRBJ2-7; D could derive from TRBD1 or TRBD2 (5 bases each). V lost 4 bases to trimming and J lost 5 bases, with 19 bases between them. This CDR3 region has 15 residues. Germline CDR1 reads SGHRS; CDR2 reads YFSETQ.

The chain employs TRBV28 and TRBJ1-5; possibly TRBD1 for D (6 bases). V lost 3 bases and J 3 bases, leaving 9 bases between the germline ends. Germline CDR1 MDHEN, CDR2 SYDVKM. The length of the CDR3 is 14 residues. In DNA form, the CDR3 reads TGTGCCAGCAGTTTCGGACAGTACAATCAGCCCCAGCATTTT. Encoded protein: CASSFGQYNQPQHF.

The chain combines TRBV5-5 with TRBJ2-3; 8 nucleotides agree with TRBD1. This CDR3 contains 19 residues. The J segment lost 2 bases and the V segment lost 3 bases, leaving 17 bases of the junction unmatched. Germline CDR1 reads SGHKS; CDR2 reads YYEKEE (reference sequence). This chain's CDR3 is CASSSPDWTGLLYTDTQYF. The DNA of the CDR3 is TGTGCCAGCAGCTCTCCCGATTGGACAGGGCTACTCTACACAGATACGCAGTATTTT.

This chain uses TRBV28 with TRBJ1-5; 8 nucleotides align to TRBD1. J lost 6 bases, V lost 4 bases, and 20 bases had no gene match. The CDR3 totals 19 residues. The germline V gene has CDR1 MDHEN and CDR2 SYDVKM. As DNA, the CDR3 is TGTGCCAGCAGTTACGCTGCCCCTTGGGACAGGAAGAAAGGTCAGCCCCAGCATTTT. Translation: CASSYAAPWDRKKGQPQHF.

The chain uses TRBV10-1 and TRBJ1-1, with TRBD1 matching 7 bases. The ends lost 10 bases at V and 4 bases at J; junction bases unmatched: 15. The CDR3 is 15 amino acids. Germline assignment: CDR1 WNHNN and CDR2 SYGVQD (reference sequence). This CDR3 is CAIYGQASLGTEAFF. DNA of the CDR3: TGCGCCATCTACGGACAGGCCTCTCTTGGCACTGAAGCTTTCTTT.

Written as DNA, the CDR3 is TGTGCCAGCAGCTTAGCCGGGTTAACCGAACACTATGGCTACACCTTC. It encodes CASSLAGLTEHYGYTF. This sequence joins TRBV7-2 and TRBJ1-2; D uncertain. With 0 bases removed from V and 3 bases from J, the gap between germline ends came to 14 bases. The CDR3 covers 16 residues. Per germline, CDR1 SGHTA and CDR2 FQGNSA. Variable domain in full (rest from reference TRBV7-2 and TRBJ1-2): GAGVSQSPSNKVTEKGKDVELRCDPISGHTALYWYRQSLGQGLEFLIYFQGNSAPDKSGLPSDRFSAERTGGSVSTLTIQRTQQEDSAVYLCASSLAGLTEHYGYTFGSGTRLTVV.

The chain employs TRBV4-3 and TRBJ1-5; no firm D call. CDR3 length: 15 amino acids. The V gene lost 0 bases and the J gene lost 6 bases, with 12 bases spanning the gap. The germline gives CDR1 LGHNA, CDR2 YSLEER. The CDR3, as DNA: TGCGCCAGCAGCCAAGAGTACGCAGAGGGTCAGCCCCAGCATTTT. Protein sequence: CASSQEYAEGQPQHF.

This chain uses TRBV2 with TRBJ2-5; 7 positions agree with TRBD2. Germline-derived CDR1 and CDR2 are SNHLY and FYNNEI. The V segment lost 5 bases and the J segment 2 bases; nucleotides outside the gene matches: 14. The CDR3 runs 17 residues. The CDR3 is CASSLSRSSGVQETQYF. The DNA for the CDR3 is TGTGCCAGCAGTCTGAGCAGGTCGAGCGGGGTACAAGAGACCCAGTACTTC.

The chain uses TRBV19 and TRBJ1-2; 7 bases match TRBD1. Germline V lookup: CDR1 LNHDA, CDR2 SQIVND (reference sequence). The CDR3 runs 17 residues. V shed 8 bases, J shed 7 bases, and the junction held 22 bases outside the gene matches. The DNA of the CDR3 is TGTGCCAGTCAGAAACGGGACAGTACACCGGGATGGTTTGGCTACACCTTC. It translates to CASQKRDSTPGWFGYTF.

V gene TRBV11-2 combines with J gene TRBJ2-3; 10 positions match TRBD2. Trimming at V came to 8 bases and at J to 2 bases, leaving 16 bases not matched to a gene. The germline CDR1 and CDR2 sequences are SGHAT and FQNNGV. CDR3 size: 18 residues. CDR3 DNA: TGTGCCAGCCTAGGTCAGCGGGGGGGACCGTTTCTCACAGATACGCAGTATTTT. This encodes CASLGQRGGPFLTDTQYF. Full variable domain (rest looked up from reference TRBV11-2 and TRBJ2-3): EAGVAQSPRYKIIEKRQSVAFWCNPISGHATLYWYQQILGQGPKLLIQFQNNGVVDDSQLPKDRFSAERLKGVDSTLKIQPAKLEDSAVYLCASLGQRGGPFLTDTQYFGPGTRLTVL.

This chain connects TRBV9 to TRBJ2-3; 8 bases align to TRBD2. The junction had 11 bases not matched to a gene; V was cut back by 4 bases and J by 4 bases. CDR1 SGDLS and CDR2 YYNGEE come from the germline V gene. The CDR3 length is 16 residues. The CDR3 here is CASSPPGRGMADTQYF. The CDR3 nucleotides are TGTGCCAGCAGCCCCCCCGGGAGGGGGATGGCAGATACGCAGTATTTT.

The chain employs TRBV6-6 and TRBJ2-7; the D is unclear. This CDR3 has 13 residues. With 2 bases removed from V and 2 bases from J, the gap between germline ends came to 7 bases. From germline, CDR1 is MNHNY and CDR2 SVGAGI (reference sequence). CDR3 loop: CASSYPTPYEQYF. CDR3 coding DNA: TGTGCCAGCAGTTACCCTACCCCCTACGAGCAGTACTTC.

The J gene is TRBJ1-1, the V gene TRBV4-3, with D hard to call. The CDR3 consists of 15 residues. Trimming took 3 bases from V and 1 from J, leaving 12 bases between them. CDR1 is LGHNA, CDR2 YSLEER, per germline. In nucleotides, the CDR3 is TGCGCCAGCAGCCAGTATCGACGGGGGAACACTGAAGCTTTCTTT. Amino acid sequence: CASSQYRRGNTEAFF.

V usage is TRBV7-2 and J usage is TRBJ1-1; weak D call: TRBD1 (5 bases). Germline CDR1 reads SGHTA; CDR2 reads FQGNSA. The CDR3 runs 14 residues. Deletions cut 3 bases from V and 4 bases from J, with 12 bases between. This CDR3 reads CASSFWGRSTEAFF. As DNA, the CDR3 is TGTGCCAGCAGCTTCTGGGGGAGGAGCACTGAAGCTTTCTTT.

This chain joins TRBV10-3 and TRBJ1-2; D is undetermined. Germline CDR1 is ENHRY and CDR2 is SYGVKD. The V end was cut by 4 bases, the J end by 4 bases, with 19 bases between. This CDR3 spans 16 amino acids. The CDR3 DNA follows: TGTGCCATCAGTGGGCAGGACCCATCTTTCCTCTATGGCTACACCTTC. This encodes CAISGQDPSFLYGYTF.

V and J are TRBV4-3 and TRBJ2-2; D call uncertain. The germline V gene encodes CDR1 LGHNA and CDR2 YSLEER. CDR3 length: 15 residues. The V end lost 3 bases, the J end lost 0 bases, and 8 bases lay between the germline ends. The CDR3, as DNA: TGCGCCAGCAGCCACTCGTCCGCGAACACCGGGGAGCTGTTTTTT. Translated, it gives CASSHSSANTGELFF.

This chain joins TRBV5-1 and TRBJ2-5; maybe TRBD1 (6 bases). CDR3 length: 14 amino acids. Germline CDR1 reads SGHRS; CDR2 reads YFSETQ. The V gene lost 4 bases and the J gene lost 2 bases, with 12 bases spanning the gap. The CDR3 DNA sequence: TGCGCCAGCAGCAGACCTGGACAGCAAGAGACCCAGTACTTC. Protein product: CASSRPGQQETQYF. The whole variable domain, filled in from reference TRBV5-1 and TRBJ2-5, reads KAGVTQTPRYLIKTRGQQVTLSCSPISGHRSVSWYQQTPGQGLQFLFEYFSETQRNKGNFPGRFSGRQFSNSRSEMNVSTLELGDSALYLCASSRPGQQETQYFGPGTRLLVL.

This rearrangement joins TRBV10-3 to TRBJ1-5; no reliable D call. Trimming stripped 3 bases from V and 2 bases from J, with 14 bases between. This CDR3 is 16 amino acids long. CDR1 and CDR2 from the germline V gene are ENHRY and SYGVKD. The CDR3 DNA reads as TGTGCCATCAGTGATTATAAGGGTCGGGGCAATCAGCCCCAGCATTTT. Translated, it gives CAISDYKGRGNQPQHF.

The V call is TRBV6-1, the J call TRBJ2-5; D not resolved. Per germline, CDR1 MNHNS and CDR2 SASEGT. The CDR3 totals 16 residues. Trimming stripped 2 bases from V and 1 base from J, with 14 bases between. The chain's CDR3 is CASSEPPGRFQETQYF. As DNA, the CDR3 is TGTGCCAGCAGTGAACCCCCGGGCAGGTTCCAAGAGACCCAGTACTTC.

The rearrangement joins TRBV6-1 to TRBJ2-4; no definite D call. The V gene lost 1 base and the J gene lost 8 bases, with 9 bases spanning the gap. There are 13 residues in the CDR3. In germline, CDR1 is MNHNS, CDR2 SASEGT. Here the CDR3 DNA reads TGTGCCAGCAGTGAAGGGTCACGGGACATTCAGTACTTC. It translates to CASSEGSRDIQYF.

This sequence joins TRBV4-3 and TRBJ1-6, with TRBD1 as a possible D gene (6 bases). The CDR3 extends over 15 amino acids. Per the germline V gene, CDR1 is LGHNA and CDR2 is YSLEER. The ends were cut back, 0 bases at V and 14 bases at J, with 17 bases in the middle. The CDR3 DNA reads TGCGCCAGCAGCCAAGAGTGGGGGGGCCCCTCTGCCCTCCACTTT. Its protein product is CASSQEWGGPSALHF.

The V and J genes are TRBV6-1 and TRBJ1-4; TRBD1 is a possible D gene (6 bases). This CDR3 contains 16 residues. The V end was cut by 4 bases, the J end by 7 bases, with 19 bases between. Germline values: CDR1 MNHNS, CDR2 SASEGT. The CDR3 DNA follows: TGTGCCAGCAGTGGACCTTGGGGGGGCGCAGTTGAAAAACTGTTTTTT. This codes for CASSGPWGGAVEKLFF.

The gene calls are TRBV19 and TRBJ2-7; 8 positions agree with TRBD1. V gave up 3 bases and J gave up 3 bases; unmatched junction bases: 4. CDR1 LNHDA and CDR2 SQIVND come from the germline V gene (reference sequence). The CDR3 contains 14 residues. The DNA for the CDR3 is TGTGCCAGTAGTATTGCAGGGGGCGTCTACGAGCAGTACTTC. Translation gives CASSIAGGVYEQYF.